Listed here are 7 T cell receptor beta chains from one sample, sequenced in a study of control samples from healthy donors and cancer patients. Profiled with immunoSEQ multiplex PCR; TCRdb holds only in-frame clones, not every one. Among over 110,000 clones listed, 80% to 95% were seen once. Input material: blood. All receptors come from a man aged 25-45 years in good health.

The chain is built from TRBV9 and TRBJ2-2; TRBD2 agrees at 9 bases. This CDR3 is built from 16 residues. V trimming: 0 bases; J trimming: 4 bases; junction bases outside the gene matches: 4. Germline loops: CDR1 SGDLS, CDR2 YYNGEE. CDR3 amino acids: CASSVGGRVGTGELFF. In nucleotides, the CDR3 is TGTGCCAGCAGCGTAGGCGGGAGGGTTGGCACCGGGGAGCTGTTTTTT.

This chain links TRBV3-1 (or the pseudogene TRBV3-2) with TRBJ1-1, with 7 bases aligning to TRBD1. V dropped 3 bases and J dropped 5; count of bases not matched to a gene: 9. The CDR3 contains 15 residues. From germline, CDR1 is LGHDT and CDR2 YNNKEL (reference sequence). CDR3 nucleotide sequence: TGTGCCAGCAGCCAGGGGGCCCCACAGGGGACTGAAGCTTTCTTT. Its translation: CASSQGAPQGTEAFF.

The chain joins TRBV19 to TRBJ2-5; D is tentatively TRBD1 or TRBD2 (5 bases each). The CDR3 extends over 15 amino acids. From germline, CDR1 is LNHDA and CDR2 SQIVND (reference sequence). The V end was cut by 3 bases, the J end by 0 bases, with 11 bases between. The CDR3 is CASSIGGSYQETQYF. CDR3 bases: TGTGCCAGTAGTATTGGGGGATCGTACCAAGAGACCCAGTACTTC.

The chain links TRBV5-1 to TRBJ2-7, with TRBD2 matching over 9 bases. The germline CDR1 and CDR2 sequences are SGHRS and YFSETQ. This CDR3 contains 14 residues. Trimming took 4 bases from V and 3 from J; bases not matched to a gene: 5. The CDR3 nucleotides read TGCGCCAGCAGCCTTAGCGGGGGAAACTACGAGCAGTACTTC. Amino acid sequence: CASSLSGGNYEQYF.

The chain recombines TRBV10-2 with TRBJ2-3; 8 bases are a match to TRBD2. V was pared by 10 bases and J by 3 bases, with 9 bases of the junction left unmatched. The germline gives CDR1 WSHSY, CDR2 SAAADI. This CDR3 has 14 amino acids. CDR3 protein: CATWVAGFTDTQYF. CDR3 sequence (DNA): TGCGCCACCTGGGTAGCGGGATTTACAGATACGCAGTATTTT.

The chain employs TRBV30 and TRBJ2-5; TRBD1 matches at 9 bases. This CDR3 comprises 13 residues. The V gene end was trimmed by 7 bases and the J gene end by 0 bases; junction bases not matched to a gene: 3. Germline loops: CDR1 GTSNPN, CDR2 SVGIG (reference sequence). CDR3 nucleotide sequence: TGTGCCTCGGACAGGGGATACCAAGAGACCCAGTACTTC. This encodes CASDRGYQETQYF.

This clone has only a few counts. The chain recombines TRBV4-2 with TRBJ2-1; 7 positions match TRBD1. The CDR3 loop spans 16 amino acids. The V segment lost 3 bases and the J segment 2 bases; nucleotides outside the gene matches: 7. CDR1 and CDR2 from the germline V gene are LGHNA and YNFKEQ. CDR3 sequence reads: CASSHTTGSAYNEQFF. CDR3 nucleotide sequence: TGTGCCAGCAGCCATACGACAGGGTCAGCCTACAATGAGCAGTTCTTC.